One and the same sample provided the 27 T cell receptor beta chains below, sequenced in a study of cytomegalovirus exposure and HLA in healthy donors. 13 Jbeta primers and 60 Vbeta primers were used for the PCR. Generated by immunoSEQ multiplex PCR, the TCRdb table keeps only in-frame clones and is missing some. The data show about 180,000 clones, about two thirds seen once. The sample was PBMCs. Receptors originate from a human donor in good health.

The V call is TRBV5-6, the J call TRBJ2-7; TRBD1 aligns across 11 bases. CDR3 length: 14 amino acids. In germline, CDR1 is SGHDT, CDR2 YYEEEE. Unmatched junction bases numbered 5, after V lost 4 bases and J lost 5 bases. CDR3: CASSPGQGGDEQYF. DNA for the CDR3: TGTGCCAGCAGCCCGGGACAGGGGGGGGACGAGCAGTACTTC. The full variable domain, its missing parts supplied by reference TRBV5-6 and TRBJ2-7, is DAGVTQSPTHLIKTRGQQVTLRCSPKSGHDTVSWYQQALGQGPQFIFQYYEEEERQRGNFPDRFSGHQFPNYSSELNVNALLLGDSALYLCASSPGQGGDEQYFGPGTRLTVT.

This rearrangement joins TRBV14 to TRBJ1-2; no clear D gene. The CDR3 has 13 residues. The V gene's germline CDR1 is SGHDN and CDR2 FVKESK. V shed 0 bases and J shed 14 bases, with 16 bases lying between them. The CDR3 bases are TGTGCCAGCAGCCAAGATCGCGTAGGGAGACAAACCTTC. It translates to CASSQDRVGRQTF.

The CDR3 nucleotides are TGTGCCAGCAGCCCAGGCAATCAGCCCCAGCATTTT. Its translation is CASSPGNQPQHF. The genes are TRBV6-5 and TRBJ1-5; the D is unclear. Germline V gene lookup returns CDR1 MNHEY and CDR2 SVGAGI. V was shortened by 6 bases and J by 2 bases, with 5 bases between the two germline ends. The CDR3 runs 12 residues.

The V call is TRBV6-5, the J call TRBJ1-4; D remains unclear. Trimming pared 6 bases from V and 8 bases from J, leaving 16 bases between. The CDR3 consists of 14 residues. The germline V gene encodes CDR1 MNHEY and CDR2 SVGAGI. In nucleotides, the CDR3 is TGTGCCAGCAGAACCGGGTCAACACGGGAAAAACTGTTTTTT. It is translated as CASRTGSTREKLFF.

The V and J genes are TRBV29-1 and TRBJ2-5, with 12 bases matching TRBD2. The CDR3 extends over 18 amino acids. J gave up 2 bases and V 5 bases, and 15 bases lay outside the gene matches. Germline CDR1 and CDR2: SQVTM and ANQGSEA. The DNA of the CDR3 is TGCAGCGTTTACGGGGTGATACTAGCGGGGGGCAAACAAGAGACCCAGTACTTC. It is translated as CSVYGVILAGGKQETQYF.

This chain joins TRBV4-1 and TRBJ1-1; possibly TRBD1 for D (6 bases). Germline V CDR1 and CDR2: MGHRA, YSYEKL. This CDR3 is 16 amino acids long. V was pared by 0 bases and J by 4 bases, with 15 bases between. The DNA for the CDR3 is TGCGCCAGCAGCCAAGATAACCGGGCGGGGGCCACTGAAGCTTTCTTT. This encodes CASSQDNRAGATEAFF.

The rearrangement links TRBV5-1 to TRBJ1-1; 12 bases line up with TRBD1. The CDR3 is made up of 14 amino acids. Trimming at V came to 5 bases and at J to 4 bases, leaving 3 bases not matched to a gene. Germline V gene data show CDR1 as SGHRS and CDR2 as YFSETQ. CDR3 bases: TGCGCCAGCAGTGGGACAGGGGGCTTCACTGAAGCTTTCTTT. Translated: CASSGTGGFTEAFF.

This chain joins TRBV11-2 and TRBJ1-2; TRBD1 is a possible D gene (6 bases). Germline V lookup: CDR1 SGHAT, CDR2 FQNNGV. The V end was cut by 0 bases, the J end by 10 bases, with 15 bases between. This CDR3 is built from 14 residues. The CDR3 DNA follows: TGTGCCAGCAGCTTAGATCTGACAGGTTGTTACTACACCTTC. It encodes CASSLDLTGCYYTF.

The chain joins TRBV18 to TRBJ2-2; a possible D gene is TRBD1 (6 bases). The germline V and J ends were trimmed by 6 bases and 4 bases, with 9 bases remaining between them. Germline CDR1 and CDR2: KGHSH and LQKENI. The CDR3 is made up of 13 amino acids. CDR3 amino acids: CASSRGFTGELFF. The CDR3 DNA reads as TGTGCCAGCTCCAGGGGATTCACCGGGGAGCTGTTTTTT.

The CDR3 protein is CASSLLPDRGLWDGYTF. The CDR3 region has the DNA TGTGCCAGCAGCTTGTTACCCGACAGGGGGCTTTGGGATGGCTACACCTTC. The chain couples TRBV5-7 to TRBJ1-2; 10 bases align to TRBD1. TRBV5-7 falls under the ORF class, with uncertain function. The CDR3 contains 17 residues. V trimming: 1 base; J trimming: 6 bases; junction bases outside the gene matches: 12.

The CDR3 is CASSYAVGTYNSPLHF. In nucleotides, the CDR3 is TGTGCCAGCAGTTACGCGGTTGGCACCTATAATTCACCCCTCCACTTT. This chain links TRBV6-5 with TRBJ1-6; no reliable D call. The CDR3 extends over 16 amino acids. V was clipped by 2 bases and J by 2 bases, with 10 bases between them. Germline V gene data show CDR1 as MNHEY and CDR2 as SVGAGI.

The chain uses TRBV6-5 and TRBJ1-1, with D maybe TRBD1 (6 bases). The V and J ends lost 4 bases and 0 bases respectively, with 12 bases between them. CDR1 is MNHEY and CDR2 is SVGAGI in the germline V gene. The CDR3 sequence is 15 residues long. The CDR3 loop reads CASSFDRLMNTEAFF. The CDR3 nucleotides read TGTGCCAGCAGTTTCGACAGGCTCATGAACACTGAAGCTTTCTTT.

This clone occurred a few times. The chain uses TRBV6-6 and TRBJ2-1; TRBD2 agrees at 9 bases. This CDR3 comprises 15 residues. V lost 6 bases, J lost 5 bases, and 8 bases stayed unmatched. The germline CDR1 and CDR2 sequences are MNHNY and SVGAGI (reference sequence). In nucleotides, the CDR3 is TGTGCCAGCAGCTTTGGAGGGACTAGCCACAATGAGCAGTTCTTC. Its protein is CASSFGGTSHNEQFF.

The chain joins TRBV7-9 to TRBJ2-3; TRBD2 aligns across 12 bases. Germline loops: CDR1 SEHNR, CDR2 FQNEAQ (reference sequence). The trim removed 0 bases at V and 5 bases at J, leaving 3 bases unmatched. The CDR3 totals 16 residues. CDR3 region: CASSLATSGGGDTQYF. For the CDR3, the DNA is TGTGCCAGCAGCTTAGCGACTAGCGGGGGAGGAGATACGCAGTATTTT. Drawing the rest from reference TRBV7-9 and TRBJ2-3, the complete variable domain is DTGVSQNPRHKITKRGQNVTFRCDPISEHNRLYWYRQTLGQGPEFLTYFQNEAQLEKSRLLSDRFSAERPKGSFSTLEIQRTEQGDSAMYLCASSLATSGGGDTQYFGPGTRLTVL.

The chain combines TRBV5-3 with TRBJ1-1, with D hard to call. TRBV5-3 is labeled an ORF, and its function is uncertain. V was trimmed by 4 bases and J by 1 base, leaving 11 bases between them. This CDR3 contains 14 residues. CDR3 region: CARSPEWRNTEAFF. CDR3 nucleotides: TGTGCCAGAAGCCCGGAGTGGAGGAACACTGAAGCTTTCTTT.

The CDR3 DNA follows: TGTGCCAGCAGCCAAGATCAAGGGAGAGGCTACACCTTC. It specifies CASSQDQGRGYTF. This rearrangement joins TRBV14 to TRBJ1-2; D call uncertain. V was trimmed by 0 bases and J by 8 bases, leaving 10 bases between them. Germline loops: CDR1 SGHDN, CDR2 FVKESK. This CDR3 region has 13 residues.

V usage is TRBV5-4 and J usage is TRBJ2-2; 9 bases agree with TRBD2. Germline V gives CDR1 SGHNT, CDR2 YYREEE (reference sequence). The CDR3 consists of 17 residues. With 1 base clipped from V and 6 bases from J, the junction kept 10 bases outside the gene matches. CDR3 bases: TGTGCCAGCAGCTTGACTCGCGGGGGGGCCAGTGCCGGGGAGCTGTTTTTT. This encodes CASSLTRGGASAGELFF. The full variable domain, completed using reference TRBV5-4 and TRBJ2-2, is ETGVTQSPTHLIKTRGQQVTLRCSSQSGHNTVSWYQQALGQGPQFIFQYYREEENGRGNFPPRFSGLQFPNYSSELNVNALELDDSALYLCASSLTRGGASAGELFFGEGSRLTVL.

The chain links TRBV18 to TRBJ2-5; a weak D match, TRBD1 (6 bases). The germline V and J ends were trimmed by 2 bases and 9 bases, with 7 bases remaining between them. This CDR3 is 11 amino acids long. The germline gives CDR1 KGHSH, CDR2 LQKENI. The DNA for the CDR3 is TGTGCCAGCTCACCAGAGGGGGCCCAGTACTTC. This encodes CASSPEGAQYF.

V is TRBV5-1 and J is TRBJ2-3; D perhaps matches TRBD1 (6 bases). The CDR3 spans 15 residues. The V gene lost 4 bases and the J gene lost 1 base, with 13 bases spanning the gap. CDR1 and CDR2 (germline): SGHRS, YFSETQ. CDR3 DNA: TGCGCCAGCAGCCCGTACTCAGGGGGCACAGATACGCAGTATTTT. Translation gives CASSPYSGGTDTQYF.

V usage is TRBV7-9 and J usage is TRBJ1-4, with D unclear. V lost 1 base and J lost 8, with 5 bases in between. In germline, CDR1 is SEHNR, CDR2 FQNEAQ (reference sequence). The CDR3 consists of 12 residues. The CDR3 coding sequence is TGTGCCAGCAGCTTAGGAGGGGAAAAACTGTTTTTT. Amino acid sequence: CASSLGGEKLFF.

This clone turned up a few times. The chain combines TRBV15 with TRBJ1-2, with a tentative D call TRBD1 (5 bases). The CDR3 is made up of 15 amino acids. Deletions cut 0 bases from V and 4 bases from J, with 12 bases between. Germline lookup yields CDR1 LNHNV and CDR2 YYDKDF (reference sequence). The CDR3 reads CATSRDKGSVYGYTF. The CDR3 coding sequence is TGTGCCACCAGCAGAGATAAGGGGTCTGTCTATGGCTACACCTTC. Variable domain in full (rest from reference TRBV15 and TRBJ1-2): DAMVIQNPRYQVTQFGKPVTLSCSQTLNHNVMYWYQQKSSQAPKLLFHYYDKDFNNEADTPDNFQSRRPNTSFCFLDIRSPGLGDTAMYLCATSRDKGSVYGYTFGSGTRLTVV.

This clone is a singleton in its sample. This chain joins TRBV9 and TRBJ2-1; 10 nucleotides agree with TRBD2. CDR3 length: 16 amino acids. Germline trimming cut 3 bases from V and 7 bases from J; bases unmatched to any gene: 10. From germline, CDR1 is SGDLS and CDR2 YYNGEE. The CDR3 bases are TGTGCCAGCAGCGCCCCCCAGCGGGGGGGTTTGAATGAGCAGTTCTTC. It is translated as CASSAPQRGGLNEQFF.

V gene TRBV5-6 combines with J gene TRBJ2-7, with D unresolved. The germline gives CDR1 SGHDT, CDR2 YYEEEE. Between the trimmed V and J ends, which lost 0 bases and 3 bases, there was a span of 13 bases. There are 15 residues in the CDR3. CDR3 in DNA: TGTGCCAGCAGCTTGGTGCTGGGCAGTAACTACGAGCAGTACTTC. Residues: CASSLVLGSNYEQYF.

V gene TRBV7-9 combines with J gene TRBJ1-2, with D possibly being TRBD1 (5 bases). This CDR3 comprises 14 residues. From germline, CDR1 is SEHNR and CDR2 FQNEAQ (reference sequence). Trimming removed 6 bases from V and 1 base from J, with 12 bases in between. The DNA of the CDR3 is TGTGCCAGCAGTAACCTGGGGGGTAACTATGGCTACACCTTC. As protein: CASSNLGGNYGYTF.

This clone was detected only a few times. In DNA, the CDR3 is TGCGCCAGCAGCCGGGGACAGGGGGCCTATGGCTACACCTTC. Protein sequence: CASSRGQGAYGYTF. The chain links TRBV5-1 to TRBJ1-2; 12 positions match TRBD1. From germline, CDR1 is SGHRS and CDR2 YFSETQ. This CDR3 comprises 14 residues. With 4 bases clipped from V and 4 bases from J, the junction kept 2 bases outside the gene matches.

The chain has TRBV5-4 and TRBJ2-1, with 8 bases fitting TRBD1. The CDR3 spans 15 residues. CDR1 is SGHNT, CDR2 YYREEE, per germline (reference sequence). Trimming removed 4 bases from V and 7 bases from J; junction bases left unmatched: 10. In DNA, the CDR3 is TGTGCCAGCAGCCCGGATACAGGGGGTTTGAATGAGCAGTTCTTC. This codes for CASSPDTGGLNEQFF.

V usage is TRBV6-1 and J usage is TRBJ2-7; 8 bases are a match to TRBD1. CDR3 length: 13 residues. The trim removed 5 bases at V and 2 bases at J, leaving 2 bases unmatched. Germline-derived CDR1 and CDR2 are MNHNS and SASEGT. CDR3 amino acids: CASSTDRAYEQYF. The CDR3 DNA reads as TGTGCCAGCAGTACGGACAGGGCCTACGAGCAGTACTTC.